This TCR beta chain comes out of a study of neurological immune-mediated disorders. This CDR3 region has 13 residues. The V end was cut by 6 bases, the J end by 11 bases, with 19 bases between. In TCRdb, the 5' RACE reads were re-called with MiXCR into one record per CDR3 protein. The sample carries around 60,000 distinct CDR3 sequences, 3% to 4% recorded once. This clonotype was seen at least ten times. This receptor was obtained from a woman aged 55-70 years with multiple sclerosis. Sequences were obtained from PBMCs. This rearrangement joins TRBV12-3 or TRBV12-4 to TRBJ1-1; a possible D gene is TRBD1 (5 bases). CDR3 nucleotides: TGTGCCAGCAGCTATTTAGAGTCGGGACGGGCTTTCTTT. Translated: CASSYLESGRAFF.